These 26 T cell receptor beta chains came from one sample sequenced in a study of T cells after yellow fever vaccination. One entry per CDR3 protein, called by TCRdb with MiXCR from the 5' RACE reads. The sample has 350,000 or so distinct CDR3 sequences, 8% to 9.5% seen once. The sample consisted of PBMCs, taken more than 35 days after the first yellow fever vaccination. Source of these receptors: a man aged 18 to 29 who received the YFV17D yellow fever vaccine.

This clonotype was observed a few times. The chain employs TRBV9 and TRBJ1-2; D is uncertain. The CDR3 contains 12 residues. V was trimmed by 2 bases and J by 4 bases, leaving 6 bases between them. Germline assignment: CDR1 SGDLS and CDR2 YYNGEE. The CDR3 loop reads CASSVDFYGYTF. CDR3 in DNA: TGTGCCAGCAGCGTTGACTTCTATGGCTACACCTTC.

This clonotype was detected only a few times. The V and J genes are TRBV7-2 and TRBJ2-1; 10 bases map to TRBD2. This CDR3 comprises 15 residues. V lost 5 bases to trimming and J lost 2 bases; unmatched junction nucleotides: 3. Per the germline V gene, CDR1 is SGHTA and CDR2 is FQGNSA. The CDR3 region is CASSATSGPYNEQFF. CDR3 nucleotide sequence: TGTGCCAGCAGCGCGACTAGCGGGCCCTACAATGAGCAGTTCTTC.

The gene calls are TRBV7-9 and TRBJ2-1; perhaps TRBD1 as D (5 bases). The CDR3 has 13 residues. V was clipped by 3 bases and J by 5 bases, with 8 bases between them. Germline CDR1 is SEHNR and CDR2 is FQNEAQ (reference sequence). The CDR3 sequence: CASSFAGNNEQFF. The CDR3 DNA reads as TGTGCCAGCAGCTTTGCAGGGAACAATGAGCAGTTCTTC.

The V and J genes are TRBV4-1 and TRBJ1-2; D is unresolved. The germline V and J ends were trimmed by 3 bases and 7 bases, with 15 bases remaining between them. Germline assignment: CDR1 MGHRA and CDR2 YSYEKL. The CDR3 contains 14 residues. CDR3 sequence (DNA): TGCGCCAGCAGCCATGGAAACAGTGATAGTGGCTACACCTTC. Translated: CASSHGNSDSGYTF.

In its sample, this clonotype was seen a few times. The chain couples TRBV4-1 to TRBJ2-3; D unresolved. CDR1 is MGHRA, CDR2 YSYEKL, per germline. This CDR3 is 16 amino acids long. V shed 2 bases and J shed 0 bases, with 12 bases lying between them. In DNA form, the CDR3 reads TGCGCCAGCAGCCAAAGTCGGGCCGCTAGCACAGATACGCAGTATTTT. This codes for CASSQSRAASTDTQYF.

This clonotype was detected only once. The CDR3: CASSKRPDAPLHF. As DNA, the CDR3 is TGTGCCAGCAGCAAACGGCCAGACGCACCCCTCCACTTT. V gene TRBV6-2 or TRBV6-3 combines with J gene TRBJ1-6; D ambiguous. Germline values: CDR1 MNHEY, CDR2 SVGEGT. Trimming took off 6 bases at V and 11 bases at J, with 14 bases between the two ends. This CDR3 is 13 amino acids long.

This clonotype was seen a few times. The V call is TRBV6-5, the J call TRBJ1-6, with a weak D call TRBD1 (6 bases). V lost 3 bases to trimming and J lost 7 bases, with 16 bases between them. CDR1 MNHEY and CDR2 SVGAGI come from the germline V gene. CDR3 size: 16 residues. The CDR3 DNA reads as TGTGCCAGCAGTTATAGCTACAGGGTGGAAAATTCACCCCTCCACTTT. The encoded protein is CASSYSYRVENSPLHF.

This clonotype was picked up a small number of times. The gene calls are TRBV20-1 and TRBJ1-6; no clear D. V was trimmed by 0 bases and J by 5 bases, leaving 14 bases between them. Germline V gene sequence: CDR1 DFQATT, CDR2 SNEGSKA (reference sequence). The CDR3 is 16 amino acids. The CDR3 loop reads CSARDLRSPHNSPLHF. In DNA, the CDR3 is TGCAGTGCTAGAGATCTGCGGTCCCCTCATAATTCACCCCTCCACTTT.

The rearrangement uses TRBV15 and TRBJ1-1; 8 bases map to TRBD1. Losses at the gene ends were 4 bases for V and 5 bases for J; bases not matched to a gene: 3. Germline CDR1 and CDR2: LNHNV and YYDKDF (reference sequence). This CDR3 contains 13 residues. Here the CDR3 reads CATSKDRGTEAFF. CDR3 nucleotide sequence: TGTGCCACCAGCAAAGACAGGGGAACTGAAGCTTTCTTT.

V usage is TRBV9 and J usage is TRBJ2-1; 9 bases are a match to TRBD2. The CDR3 runs 16 residues. CDR1 is SGDLS and CDR2 is YYNGEE in the germline V gene. Trimming took 4 bases from V and 5 from J; bases not matched to a gene: 10. CDR3 loop: CASSPRGVAGDNEQFF. In nucleotides, the CDR3 is TGTGCCAGCAGCCCCCGGGGGGTAGCGGGGGACAATGAGCAGTTCTTC.

This rearrangement joins TRBV2 to TRBJ2-7; the D call may be TRBD1 or TRBD2 (6 bases each). Germline-derived CDR1 and CDR2 are SNHLY and FYNNEI. V lost 5 bases to trimming and J lost 4 bases, with 12 bases between them. This CDR3 has 13 amino acids. CDR3 bases: TGTGCCAGCAGTACGGGGGACATATACGAGCAGTACGTC. Translation: CASSTGDIYEQYV.

With respect to this clonotype: A junction boundary mismatches the germline segment, possibly from a read error. The V gene is TRBV5-6, the J gene TRBJ2-2, with 9 bases fitting TRBD1. This CDR3 is 15 amino acids long. CDR1 and CDR2 (germline): SGHDT, YYEEEE. The CDR3 DNA sequence: TGTACCAGCAGCTTCCGGACAGGGGCCACCGGGGAGCTGTTTTTT. It encodes CTSSFRTGATGELFF.

There are a few counts of this clonotype. The chain recombines TRBV20-1 with TRBJ2-7; 10 bases are a match to TRBD2. CDR1 and CDR2 (germline): DFQATT, SNEGSKA (reference sequence). The CDR3 length is 12 residues. Trimming removed 8 bases from V and 6 bases from J; junction bases left unmatched: 7. In DNA form, the CDR3 reads TGCAGTACAAGCGGGGGGGCCGGCGAGCAGTACGTC. It codes for CSTSGGAGEQYV.

This clonotype turned up a few times. The CDR3 bases are TGCAGTGCTAGAGCCCAGTTGAACACCGGGGAGCTGTTTTTT. Its protein is CSARAQLNTGELFF. The V and J genes are TRBV20-1 and TRBJ2-2; D not resolved. V lost 1 base and J 1 base, leaving 7 bases between the germline ends. The CDR3 is 14 amino acids. Germline V gene sequence: CDR1 DFQATT, CDR2 SNEGSKA (reference sequence).

The gene calls are TRBV20-1 and TRBJ1-5; D gene unclear. This CDR3 spans 13 amino acids. V lost 3 bases, J lost 7 bases, and 13 bases lay in between. CDR1 DFQATT and CDR2 SNEGSKA come from the germline V gene (reference sequence). The CDR3 loop is CSARRRVGQPQHF. CDR3 bases: TGCAGTGCTAGGCGGCGGGTTGGACAGCCCCAGCATTTT.

This clonotype has a handful of counts. V gene TRBV5-1 combines with J gene TRBJ2-6, with 7 bases lining up with TRBD1. The V gene's germline CDR1 is SGHRS and CDR2 YFSETQ. The trim removed 2 bases at V and 2 bases at J, leaving 4 bases unmatched. The CDR3 consists of 16 residues. This CDR3 reads CASSLTGETGANVLTF. The CDR3 DNA is TGCGCCAGCAGCTTAACAGGGGAGACTGGGGCCAACGTCCTGACTTTC.

Remarks on this clonotype: One end of the junction does not line up with germline, which may come from a read error. The rearrangement links TRBV7-6 to TRBJ2-5; D is ambiguous. Germline loops: CDR1 SGHVS, CDR2 FNYEAQ. The CDR3 has 14 amino acids. The CDR3 here is CASGLDGNGETQYF. In nucleotides, the CDR3 is TGTGCCAGCGGCTTAGACGGAAACGGGGAGACCCAGTACTTC.

The rearrangement joins TRBV28 to TRBJ2-3; D gene ambiguous. The germline V and J ends were trimmed by 4 bases and 0 bases, with 14 bases remaining between them. The CDR3 runs 16 residues. Germline V gene sequence: CDR1 MDHEN, CDR2 SYDVKM. The CDR3 protein is CASSWAYRVSTDTQYF. The CDR3 DNA reads as TGTGCCAGCAGTTGGGCCTACAGAGTTAGCACAGATACGCAGTATTTT.

This rearrangement joins TRBV30 to TRBJ2-2, with D perhaps given as TRBD1 or TRBD2 (5 bases each). Germline V gives CDR1 GTSNPN, CDR2 SVGIG (reference sequence). This CDR3 comprises 13 residues. Trimming removed 3 bases at V and 5 bases at J, with 10 bases between. CDR3 sequence: CAWRGEMTGELFF. Written as DNA, the CDR3 is TGTGCCTGGAGGGGGGAGATGACCGGGGAGCTGTTTTTT.

This clonotype occurred a few times. V is TRBV28 and J is TRBJ1-5; D gene uncertain. The CDR3 extends over 12 amino acids. Germline CDR1 and CDR2: MDHEN and SYDVKM. Trimming removed 8 bases from V and 10 bases from J, with 15 bases in between. The CDR3: CASGPWREPQHF. For the CDR3, the DNA is TGTGCCAGCGGACCCTGGCGGGAACCCCAGCATTTT.

J is TRBJ2-5 and V is TRBV10-2; D is perhaps TRBD1 or TRBD2 (5 bases each). Germline values: CDR1 WSHSY, CDR2 SAAADI. V lost 3 bases and J 1 base, leaving 15 bases between the germline ends. CDR3 length: 16 amino acids. The CDR3 DNA is TGCGCCAGCAGTGACCGGGACCTACAGACCCAAGAGACCCAGTACTTC. Its protein is CASSDRDLQTQETQYF.

The J gene is TRBJ1-1, the V gene TRBV18; possibly TRBD1 for D (5 bases). Between the trimmed V and J ends, which lost 1 base and 3 bases, there was a span of 12 bases. The germline gives CDR1 KGHSH, CDR2 LQKENI. This CDR3 region has 15 residues. CDR3 loop: CASSPQQELDTEAFF. CDR3 bases: TGTGCCAGCTCACCACAACAGGAGTTGGACACTGAAGCTTTCTTT.

This clonotype was counted between two and nine times. The chain carries TRBV5-5 and TRBJ1-2, with D perhaps TRBD1 (6 bases). V lost 4 bases and J lost 7, with 20 bases in between. Germline CDR1 is SGHKS and CDR2 is YYEKEE (reference sequence). The CDR3 is 15 amino acids. In DNA, the CDR3 is TGTGCCAGCAGCCGGATGTGGGGGCCGGGTCCTGGCTACACCTTC. Translating gives CASSRMWGPGPGYTF.

This clonotype appeared a few times. The chain carries TRBV4-3 and TRBJ2-1, with 8 bases lining up with TRBD2. V lost 3 bases to trimming and J lost 9 bases; unmatched junction nucleotides: 13. Germline V gene data show CDR1 as LGHNA and CDR2 as YSLEER. This CDR3 has 16 amino acids. The CDR3 spells CASSHDRGGSSLEQFF. The DNA for the CDR3 is TGCGCCAGCAGCCACGATCGGGGGGGCTCATCGCTTGAGCAGTTCTTC.

The genes are TRBV6-9 and TRBJ1-6; D remains unclear. CDR1 MNHGY and CDR2 SVAAGI come from the germline V gene. CDR3 size: 16 residues. The germline V and J ends were trimmed by 7 bases and 4 bases, with 17 bases remaining between them. CDR3 DNA sequence: TGTGCCAGCACCCAGGTTGCGGTCTTTTATAATTCACCCCTCCACTTT. This codes for CASTQVAVFYNSPLHF.

The table lists this clonotype with many counts. The chain recombines TRBV27 with TRBJ1-1, with D unresolved. Between the trimmed V and J ends, which lost 2 bases and 2 bases, there was a span of 12 bases. CDR3 size: 15 residues. Germline V gives CDR1 MNHEY, CDR2 SMNVEV (reference sequence). CDR3 sequence (DNA): TGTGCCAGCAGTTTAAAGGCAACCCTCAACACTGAAGCTTTCTTT. Amino acids: CASSLKATLNTEAFF.